The clone carrying this T cell receptor (beta chain) was counted once. Its matching antigen is unknown. Oncomine TCR Beta short-read sequencing was applied to DNA from cultured CD4+ T cells. TCRdb itself ran the PCR reads through MiXCR, one entry per CDR3 protein. The table includes about 21,000 distinct CDR3 sequences, 48% detected once. CDR3 size: 17 residues. Germline CDR1 is MDHEN and CDR2 is SYDVKM. With 7 bases removed from V and 7 bases from J, the gap between germline ends came to 26 bases. These data belong to a study of vaccination and CD4 T cells after COVID-19. Treatment defined: approximately nine-day PBMC culture with coronavirus spike peptide pools or control peptides (ViraFEST assay).

This TCR derives from a human donor who had recovered from COVID-19. This sequence joins TRBV28 and TRBJ2-1, with D perhaps given as TRBD1 or TRBD2 (6 bases each). This material consisted of CD4+ T cells from blood, cultured in vitro, taken after SARS-CoV-2 vaccination. Here the CDR3 reads CASKSMEGDLPHNEQFF. CDR3 nucleotide sequence: TGTGCCAGCAAGTCCATGGAGGGGGACCTGCCGCATAATGAGCAGTTCTTC. The entire variable domain, with the rest obtained from reference TRBV28 and TRBJ2-1, is as follows: DVKVTQSSRYLVKRTGEKVFLECVQDMDHENMFWYRQDPGLGLRLIYFSYDVKMKEKGDIPEGYSVSREKKERFSLILESASTNQTSMYLCASKSMEGDLPHNEQFFGPGTRLTVL.